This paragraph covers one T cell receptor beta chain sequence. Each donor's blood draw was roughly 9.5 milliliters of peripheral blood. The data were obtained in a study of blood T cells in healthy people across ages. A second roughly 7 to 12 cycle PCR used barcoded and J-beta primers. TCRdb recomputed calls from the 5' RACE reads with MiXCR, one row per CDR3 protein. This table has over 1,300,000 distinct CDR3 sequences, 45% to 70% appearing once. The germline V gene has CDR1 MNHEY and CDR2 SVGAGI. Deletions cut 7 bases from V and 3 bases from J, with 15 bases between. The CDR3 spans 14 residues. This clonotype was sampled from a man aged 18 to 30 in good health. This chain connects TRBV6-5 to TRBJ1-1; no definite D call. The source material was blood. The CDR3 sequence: CASIPTGGDTEAFF. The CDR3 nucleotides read TGTGCCAGCATCCCCACGGGTGGGGACACTGAAGCTTTCTTT.